The rows below give T cell receptor beta chains drawn from one sample of a study of shared clonotypes between healthy human individuals. The assay was immunoSEQ multiplex PCR, and TCRdb's table has in-frame clones only and misses some. The sample shows around 1.1 million clones, about 80% of them seen only once. The sequenced sample consisted of memory CD4+ T cells from PBMCs. The receptors were gathered from a man between 18 and 29 years old in good health. Some clones in this sample may be carry-over from other donors' samples. The CDR3 runs from the conserved cysteine through the conserved F or W. Fields, in order: J gene, V gene, clone size, D gene, CDR3 protein, CDR3 DNA. The D gene is left open where the match is weak. The size of a clone is reported for some rows only, either as once, few or many, or as a class for expanded clones.

>TRBJ2-1|TRBV4-2|.|.
CASSRDNQGHNEQFF
TGTGCCAGCAGCCGAGATAATCAGGGCCACAATGAGCAGTTCTTC
>TRBJ1-1|TRBV7-2|few|.
CASSLHLGQLEAFF
TGTGCCAGCAGCCTCCACCTTGGACAGCTTGAAGCTTTCTTT
>TRBJ1-4|TRBV11-2|.|.
CASSEMGPTNEKLFF
TGTGCCAGCAGCGAAATGGGCCCAACTAATGAAAAACTGTTTTTT
>TRBJ1-5|TRBV6-6|.|.
CASSYQRGGQPQHF
TGTGCCAGCAGTTACCAGAGGGGAGGTCAGCCCCAGCATTTT
>TRBJ2-3|TRBV5-1|.|.
CASNTGQTDTQYF
TGCGCCAGCAATACAGGTCAAACAGATACGCAGTATTTT
>TRBJ1-3|TRBV18|.|TRBD1
CASSVRDRVLGNTIYF
TGTGCCAGCTCGGTCCGGGACAGGGTTCTTGGAAACACCATATATTTT
>TRBJ1-2|TRBV6-1|few|.
CASRTRNAHVTF
TGTGCCAGCAGAACTCGAAATGCTCACGTTACCTTC
>TRBJ2-5|TRBV7-9|.|TRBD2
CASSRPGLAGGETQYF
TGTGCCAGCAGCCGGCCGGGACTAGCGGGAGGAGAGACCCAGTACTTC
>TRBJ2-1|TRBV21-1|once|.
CASSKEVRGRADEQFF
TGTGCCAGCAGCAAAGAAGTTCGCGGGAGGGCGGATGAGCAGTTCTTC
>TRBJ1-2|TRBV6-6|.|TRBD1
CASSYGTGGGGYTF
TGTGCCAGCAGTTACGGGACAGGGGGCGGTGGCTACACCTTC
>TRBJ2-7|TRBV28|.|TRBD1
CASSFPGQGFEQYF
TGTGCCAGCAGTTTTCCGGGACAGGGCTTCGAGCAGTACTTC
>TRBJ2-2|TRBV25-1|.|TRBD2
CASSEYKRENTGELFF
TGTGCCAGCAGTGAATATAAGCGGGAGAACACCGGGGAGCTGTTTTTT
>TRBJ1-2|TRBV28|.|TRBD1
CATDREVSYGYTF
TGTGCCACCGACAGGGAAGTCTCCTATGGCTACACCTTC
>TRBJ2-3|TRBV28|few|.
CVSSLGGSDTQYF
TGTGTCAGCAGTTTGGGAGGCTCAGATACGCAGTATTTT
>TRBJ2-1|TRBV11-2|.|.
CASSLIHGYNEQFF
TGTGCCAGCAGCCTAATACACGGTTACAATGAGCAGTTCTTC
>TRBJ1-6|TRBV28|few|.
CASRPGVLNSPLHF
TGTGCCAGCCGTCCGGGGGTCTTGAATTCACCCCTCCACTTT
>TRBJ1-5|TRBV30|.|.
CAWRGGVAQPQHF
TGTGCCTGGAGGGGAGGGGTTGCTCAGCCCCAGCATTTT
>TRBJ2-3|TRBV9|few|.
CASSVDWVSTDTQYF
TGTGCCAGCAGCGTAGATTGGGTATCAACAGATACGCAGTATTTT
>TRBJ1-2|TRBV25-1|.|.
CASSEWGTHGGYTF
TGTGCCAGCAGTGAATGGGGTACCCATGGAGGCTACACCTTC
>TRBJ1-4|TRBV4-2|.|.
CASSQDRGSQKLFF
TGTGCCAGCAGCCAAGATCGGGGCAGTCAAAAACTGTTTTTT
>TRBJ2-6|TRBV25-1|.|.
CASSGPYSGANVLTF
TGTGCCAGCAGTGGTCCCTACTCTGGGGCCAACGTCCTGACTTTC
>TRBJ1-4|TRBV5-1|.|TRBD1
CASSLRMQGDNEKLFF
TGCGCCAGCAGCTTGAGGATGCAGGGGGATAATGAAAAACTGTTTTTT
>TRBJ2-5|TRBV7-9|.|TRBD2
CASSRGTSGYQETQYF
TGTGCCAGCAGCCGAGGGACTAGCGGGTACCAAGAGACCCAGTACTTC
>TRBJ1-1|TRBV28|.|.
CASSFVGGSNTEAFF
TGTGCCAGCAGTTTTGTCGGGGGGTCGAACACTGAAGCTTTCTTT
>TRBJ2-4|TRBV28|.|TRBD2
CASALAGASENIQYF
TGTGCCAGCGCACTAGCGGGAGCTTCAGAAAACATTCAGTACTTC
>TRBJ1-2|TRBV28|.|.
CASSYGMGGDDYGYTF
TGTGCCAGCAGTTACGGGATGGGGGGTGATGACTATGGCTACACCTTC
>TRBJ2-7|TRBV5-1|.|.
CASSSWARSSYEQYF
TGCGCCAGCAGCTCCTGGGCCAGAAGCTCCTACGAGCAGTACTTC